This entry features one T cell receptor (beta chain) sequence. Its antigen is unknown. This specimen belongs to a study of cytomegalovirus exposure and HLA in healthy donors. Study outcomes and limitations: As confirmed in vitro, a few CMV-associated chains were specific for CMV antigens. Rarity characterized most TCR sequences, yet some public TCRs appeared in many donors. Published work reported that the classifier diagnosed cytomegalovirus status with high specificity and sensitivity.

The V gene end was trimmed by 4 bases and the J gene end by 4 bases; junction bases not matched to a gene: 1. In germline, CDR1 is SGHDT, CDR2 YYEEEE. The CDR3 is made up of 13 amino acids. Some clones are missing from TCRdb's copy, which holds only in-frame ones; the method was immunoSEQ multiplex PCR. The sample carries around 400,000 clones, 80% to 90% recorded once. This chain joins TRBV5-6 and TRBJ2-3; 9 nucleotides line up with TRBD2. Specimen: PBMCs. The clonotype comes from a woman aged 18 to 35 in good health and CMV-seronegative. CDR3 DNA: TGTGCCAGCAGCCTAGCGGGATCAGATACGCAGTATTTT. It is translated as CASSLAGSDTQYF.